The T cell receptor beta chain described here comes from a study of regulatory T cells in long-lasting Graves disease. Assembly of TCR beta libraries relied on iRepertoire HTBI primers together with Arm-PCR of CDR3 regions. One entry per CDR3 protein results from TCRdb running MiXCR on the multiplex PCR reads. The top ten hold around 20% of the sample, which has 300,000 to 500,000 distinct CDR3 sequences, 20% to 25% seen once. Documented time point: persistent/refractory GD, antithyroid drugs over 5 years with positive TRAb. PBMC RNA served as the TCR library source. CDR3 size: 15 residues. The V end was cut by 0 bases, the J end by 1 base, with 10 bases between. Germline V gene sequence: CDR1 SGHKS, CDR2 YYEKEE (reference sequence). This clonotype was detected many times.

This clonotype originated in a female donor with Graves disease. The sample was peripheral blood mononuclear cells (PBMCs), taken when the disease was refractory, from a patient treated with antithyroid drugs. The V call is TRBV5-5, the J call TRBJ2-5; possibly TRBD2 for D (5 bases). This CDR3 is CASSLAARAQETQYF. The CDR3 DNA reads as TGTGCCAGCAGCTTGGCGGCGAGGGCCCAAGAGACCCAGTACTTC.